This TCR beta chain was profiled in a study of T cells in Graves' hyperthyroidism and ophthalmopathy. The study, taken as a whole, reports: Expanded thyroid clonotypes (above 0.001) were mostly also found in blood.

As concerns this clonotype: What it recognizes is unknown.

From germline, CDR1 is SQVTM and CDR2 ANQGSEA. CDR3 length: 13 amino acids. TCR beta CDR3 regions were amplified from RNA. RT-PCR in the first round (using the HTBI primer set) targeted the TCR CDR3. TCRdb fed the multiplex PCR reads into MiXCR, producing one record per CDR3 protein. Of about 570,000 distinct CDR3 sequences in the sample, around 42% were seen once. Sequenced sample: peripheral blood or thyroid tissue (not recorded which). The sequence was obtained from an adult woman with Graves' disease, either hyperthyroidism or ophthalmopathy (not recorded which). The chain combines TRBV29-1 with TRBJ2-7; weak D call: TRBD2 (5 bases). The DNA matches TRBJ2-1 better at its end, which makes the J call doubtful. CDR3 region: CSVTQRRWDEQFF. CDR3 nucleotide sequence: TGCAGCGTGACCCAGCGGAGGTGGGATGAGCAGTTCTTC.